Presented here are 30 T cell receptor beta chains from one specimen sequenced in a study of cytomegalovirus exposure and HLA in healthy donors. With 60 Vbeta and 13 Jbeta primers, the PCR was carried out. The repertoire was sequenced with immunoSEQ multiplex PCR; TCRdb's copy has only in-frame clones and lacks some. In the table there are about 200,000 clones, over 9.5% of which are singletons. Sequencing was carried out using PBMCs. The receptors were gathered from a man in his fifties in good health and CMV-seropositive.

CDR3 nucleotides: TGTGCCAGCAGTTTATTCCAGTCCACTGAAGCTTTCTTT. Its translation is CASSLFQSTEAFF. The chain has TRBV28 and TRBJ1-1, with D uncertain. CDR3 length equals 13 residues. Trimming took 1 base from V and 4 from J, leaving 7 bases between them. In germline, CDR1 is MDHEN, CDR2 SYDVKM.

This rearrangement joins TRBV27 to TRBJ1-1; D unresolved. CDR1 is MNHEY, CDR2 SMNVEV, per germline (reference sequence). V shed 6 bases and J shed 4 bases, with 15 bases lying between them. This CDR3 spans 14 amino acids. In DNA, the CDR3 is TGTGCCAGCAGCTGGAGCTATGTTGGCACTGAAGCTTTCTTT. Translated: CASSWSYVGTEAFF.

For the CDR3, the DNA is TGTGCCAGCAGCAAAGGGGACAGATCGAACACCGGGGAGCTGTTTTTT. Amino acids: CASSKGDRSNTGELFF. The gene calls are TRBV21-1 and TRBJ2-2; the D segment call TRBD1 is taken from the table without a DNA check. TRBV21-1 corresponds to a pseudogene. The CDR3 runs to 16 residues.

The rearrangement uses TRBV6-4 and TRBJ1-2, with D perhaps TRBD1 (5 bases). The V end was cut by 0 bases, the J end by 2 bases, with 10 bases between. The length of the CDR3 is 15 residues. Germline V gene data show CDR1 as MRHNA and CDR2 as SNTAGT. The CDR3 nucleotides read TGTGCCAGCAGTGACTCAGGAAACAGGAACTATGGCTACACCTTC. This translates into CASSDSGNRNYGYTF.

The chain combines TRBV2 with TRBJ1-1; D ambiguous. With 5 bases removed from V and 2 bases from J, the gap between germline ends came to 3 bases. The CDR3 runs to 11 residues. Per germline, CDR1 SNHLY and CDR2 FYNNEI. CDR3 residues: CASSLNTEAFF. The CDR3 nucleotides are TGTGCCAGCAGTCTTAACACTGAAGCTTTCTTT. The complete variable domain, with remaining parts taken from reference TRBV2 and TRBJ1-1, reads EPEVTQTPSHQVTQMGQEVILRCVPISNHLYFYWYRQILGQKVEFLVSFYNNEISEKSEIFDDQFSVERPDGSNFTLKIRSTKLEDSAMYFCASSLNTEAFFGQGTRLTVV.

This rearrangement joins TRBV11-2 to TRBJ1-6; D is unresolved. Germline CDR1 SGHAT, CDR2 FQNNGV. Trimming stripped 1 base from V and 6 bases from J, with 7 bases between. The CDR3 totals 14 residues. CDR3 protein: CASSLVASNSPLHF. As DNA, the CDR3 is TGTGCCAGCAGCTTAGTTGCGTCTAATTCACCCCTCCACTTT. The variable domain in full, completed from reference TRBV11-2 and TRBJ1-6, reads EAGVAQSPRYKIIEKRQSVAFWCNPISGHATLYWYQQILGQGPKLLIQFQNNGVVDDSQLPKDRFSAERLKGVDSTLKIQPAKLEDSAVYLCASSLVASNSPLHFGNGTRLTVT.

The chain is built from TRBV9 and TRBJ1-4; no clear D. This CDR3 has 15 amino acids. The V gene lost 0 bases and the J gene lost 1 base, with 7 bases spanning the gap. The V gene's germline CDR1 is SGDLS and CDR2 YYNGEE. The CDR3 DNA reads as TGTGCCAGCAGCGTAGAAGGAGGAACTAATGAAAAACTGTTTTTT. Encoded protein: CASSVEGGTNEKLFF.

The sample holds one count of this clone. The CDR3 coding sequence is TGTGCCAGCAGCACGCCTGGGGGACAGAACACCGGGGAGCTGTTTTTT. Protein product: CASSTPGGQNTGELFF. V and J are TRBV5-4 and TRBJ2-2; the D gene is possibly TRBD1 (6 bases). Germline CDR1 reads SGHNT; CDR2 reads YYREEE (reference sequence). This CDR3 contains 16 residues. Trimming removed 4 bases from V and 1 base from J, with 14 bases in between. Looking up the rest from reference TRBV5-4 and TRBJ2-2 gives the full variable domain: ETGVTQSPTHLIKTRGQQVTLRCSSQSGHNTVSWYQQALGQGPQFIFQYYREEENGRGNFPPRFSGLQFPNYSSELNVNALELDDSALYLCASSTPGGQNTGELFFGEGSRLTVL.

This clone appeared a few times. The CDR3 reads CASSRTGLETQYF. CDR3 nucleotide sequence: TGTGCCAGCAGTCGGACAGGGCTAGAGACCCAGTACTTC. The V and J genes are TRBV25-1 and TRBJ2-5; the match to TRBD1 covers 8 bases. The CDR3 has 13 residues. V was clipped by 5 bases and J by 4 bases; unmatched bases: 3. Germline V gene sequence: CDR1 MGHDK, CDR2 SYGVNS.

This clone has more than one count but fewer than ten. V usage is TRBV5-4 and J usage is TRBJ1-1, with TRBD1 matching over 7 bases. Germline CDR1 is SGHNT and CDR2 is YYREEE (reference sequence). Unmatched junction bases numbered 5, after V lost 5 bases and J lost 1 base. CDR3 length: 14 residues. CDR3 nucleotides: TGTGCCAGCAGAACAGGGGCCCGGAACACTGAAGCTTTCTTT. Its translation: CASRTGARNTEAFF. Full variable domain (outside the CDR3, taken from reference TRBV5-4 and TRBJ1-1): ETGVTQSPTHLIKTRGQQVTLRCSSQSGHNTVSWYQQALGQGPQFIFQYYREEENGRGNFPPRFSGLQFPNYSSELNVNALELDDSALYLCASRTGARNTEAFFGQGTRLTVV.

This clone appeared a few times. This chain links TRBV7-9 with TRBJ2-1; 10 nucleotides match TRBD2. V lost 1 base and J lost 9; bases outside the gene matches: 6. CDR1 is SEHNR, CDR2 FQNEAQ, per germline (reference sequence). This CDR3 has 15 amino acids. The CDR3 nucleotides are TGTGCCAGCAGCTTAGACCTAGCGGGGGTAGGTGAGCAGTTCTTC. Translation gives CASSLDLAGVGEQFF.

This clone has a handful of counts. V and J are TRBV6-5 and TRBJ2-1, with a tentative D call TRBD2 (6 bases). The CDR3 covers 13 residues. V lost 2 bases and J 6 bases, leaving 8 bases between the germline ends. CDR1 MNHEY and CDR2 SVGAGI come from the germline V gene. The CDR3 DNA is TGTGCCAGCAGTTACGGAGGGGCCAATGAGCAGTTCTTC. This codes for CASSYGGANEQFF.

Turning to this clone: Relative to the germline gene, one junction end is altered; a read error may explain this. The chain carries TRBV7-7 and TRBJ2-5; TRBD1 matches 9 bases. The germline V gene encodes CDR1 SSHAT and CDR2 FNYEAQ (reference sequence). This CDR3 has 16 amino acids. CDR3: CASSNRDRENQETQYF. For the CDR3, the DNA is TGTGCTAGCAGCAACCGGGACAGGGAAAACCAAGAGACCCAGTACTTC.

This clone was seen a few times. The rearrangement links TRBV27 to TRBJ1-6; no reliable D call. CDR1 is MNHEY, CDR2 SMNVEV, per germline (reference sequence). This CDR3 has 14 amino acids. V was shortened by 4 bases and J by 10 bases, with 14 bases between the two germline ends. CDR3 protein: CASSSAGIGSPLHF. CDR3 DNA sequence: TGTGCCAGCAGTTCGGCCGGGATTGGGTCACCCCTCCACTTT.

This clone was picked up a small number of times. The chain's CDR3 is CASSQLGQNYGYTF. The CDR3 DNA reads as TGTGCCAGCAGCCAATTGGGACAGAACTATGGCTACACCTTC. The rearrangement joins TRBV6-6 to TRBJ1-2; 7 bases match TRBD1. The length of the CDR3 is 14 residues. Trimming cost V 6 bases and J 2 bases; bases outside gene matches: 6. Germline CDR1 is MNHNY and CDR2 is SVGAGI (reference sequence).

This clone showed up just a few times. Within the sample, other DNA sequences also encode this same CDR3. This sequence joins TRBV30 and TRBJ2-5; D gene ambiguous. Germline V gene lookup returns CDR1 GTSNPN and CDR2 SVGIG (reference sequence). This CDR3 spans 13 amino acids. Trimming took off 2 bases at V and 5 bases at J, with 12 bases between the two ends. In DNA, the CDR3 is TGTGCCTGGAGTAATGGGCTTCAGGAGACCCAGTACTTC. This encodes CAWSNGLQETQYF.

Only a few counts were recorded for this clone. The chain is built from TRBV30 and TRBJ1-2; TRBD1 agrees at 8 bases. The germline gives CDR1 GTSNPN, CDR2 SVGIG (reference sequence). The J segment lost 2 bases and the V segment lost 8 bases, leaving 7 bases of the junction unmatched. The CDR3 contains 13 residues. CDR3 amino acids: CAGPGTGNYGYTF. CDR3 coding DNA: TGTGCCGGACCCGGGACAGGCAACTATGGCTACACCTTC.

The genes are TRBV27 and TRBJ1-1; no clear D gene. The CDR3 contains 15 residues. V lost 3 bases, J lost 5 bases, and 16 bases lay in between. The germline V gene has CDR1 MNHEY and CDR2 SMNVEV (reference sequence). The CDR3 here is CASSFSPRGETEAFF. Here the CDR3 DNA reads TGTGCCAGCAGTTTTTCCCCTCGAGGAGAGACTGAAGCTTTCTTT.

V usage is TRBV5-1 and J usage is TRBJ2-7, with 9 bases that match TRBD1. Losses at the gene ends were 2 bases for V and 3 bases for J; bases not matched to a gene: 3. Germline values: CDR1 SGHRS, CDR2 YFSETQ. The CDR3 has 14 residues. The CDR3 loop is CASSFRDRDYEQYF. The CDR3 nucleotides read TGCGCCAGCAGCTTTAGGGACAGGGACTACGAGCAGTACTTC.

Only a few counts were recorded for this clone. The chain recombines TRBV5-1 with TRBJ2-2; maybe TRBD1 (6 bases). The CDR3 consists of 15 residues. CDR1 SGHRS and CDR2 YFSETQ come from the germline V gene. Trimming left V 0 bases short and J 1 base short, with 7 bases between. The CDR3 coding sequence is TGCGCCAGCAGCTTGGGACAGGTGAACACCGGGGAGCTGTTTTTT. It yields the protein CASSLGQVNTGELFF.

The chain uses TRBV2 and TRBJ1-1; 9 bases are a match to TRBD1. The CDR3 has 15 amino acids. Unmatched junction bases numbered 7, after V lost 5 bases and J lost 3 bases. Germline CDR1 SNHLY, CDR2 FYNNEI. CDR3 bases: TGTGCCAGCAGTTGGACAGGGGTGAGGGACACTGAAGCTTTCTTT. Its protein product is CASSWTGVRDTEAFF.

This clone was seen once. Since no conserved phenylalanine or tryptophan closes the CDR3, a read error is the likely cause. The CDR3 region has the DNA TGTGCCTGGAGTTCCCAGGGGGCTAACAGGGGAGCTTTCTTG. Protein product: CAWSSQGANRGAFL. The chain links TRBV30 to TRBJ1-1, with 8 bases that match TRBD1. Germline CDR1 is GTSNPN and CDR2 is SVGIG (reference sequence). The CDR3 is 14 residues long. V was clipped by 2 bases and J by 10 bases; unmatched bases: 12.

The table lists this clone with a few counts. The chain employs TRBV6-6 and TRBJ1-4, with a possible D match to TRBD1 (5 bases). The CDR3 consists of 15 residues. Trimming pared 6 bases from V and 5 bases from J, leaving 16 bases between. Germline CDR1 is MNHNY and CDR2 is SVGAGI (reference sequence). Here the CDR3 reads CASRATRQLNEKLFF. The CDR3 DNA reads as TGTGCCAGCAGGGCCACAAGACAGCTAAATGAAAAACTGTTTTTT.

This clone has only a few counts. This rearrangement joins TRBV5-1 to TRBJ1-5; D is undetermined. Germline V gene data show CDR1 as SGHRS and CDR2 as YFSETQ. The V gene lost 2 bases and the J gene lost 8 bases, with 14 bases spanning the gap. CDR3 length: 14 amino acids. CDR3 coding DNA: TGCGCCAGCAGCTTAAGCTCTACTTCTGAGCCCCAGCATTTT. This translates into CASSLSSTSEPQHF.

The chain uses TRBV5-1 and TRBJ2-3; 7 bases line up with TRBD2. The germline V gene has CDR1 SGHRS and CDR2 YFSETQ. Trimming took 1 base from V and 2 from J; bases not matched to a gene: 4. The CDR3 loop spans 15 amino acids. The CDR3 DNA follows: TGCGCCAGCAGCTTGTCTAGCGGACCCACAGATACGCAGTATTTT. Translated, it gives CASSLSSGPTDTQYF.

This chain uses TRBV5-6 with TRBJ2-5; 7 nucleotides line up with TRBD2. V shed 3 bases, J shed 5 bases, and the junction held 4 bases outside the gene matches. Germline V gene data show CDR1 as SGHDT and CDR2 as YYEEEE. The CDR3 has 13 amino acids. This CDR3 is CASSSGREETQYF. CDR3 bases: TGTGCCAGCAGCTCGGGGAGGGAGGAGACCCAGTACTTC.

V and J are TRBV5-1 and TRBJ2-2; the match to TRBD2 covers 12 bases. V trimming: 7 bases; J trimming: 3 bases; junction bases outside the gene matches: 4. Germline values: CDR1 SGHRS, CDR2 YFSETQ. This CDR3 spans 15 amino acids. CDR3 DNA: TGCGCCAGCTCTAGCGGGGGGGCAGACACCGGGGAGCTGTTTTTT. Translating it yields CASSSGGADTGELFF.

V gene TRBV6-5 combines with J gene TRBJ2-6; D is unresolved. The CDR3 runs to 16 residues. V lost 2 bases to trimming and J lost 0 bases, with 8 bases between them. Per the germline V gene, CDR1 is MNHEY and CDR2 is SVGAGI. In nucleotides, the CDR3 is TGTGCCAGCAGTTACGTGGGCAGCTCTGGGGCCAACGTCCTGACTTTC. Its protein product is CASSYVGSSGANVLTF.

This clone appeared a few times. The V gene is TRBV28, the J gene TRBJ2-4; TRBD2 might be the D (5 bases). Germline values: CDR1 MDHEN, CDR2 SYDVKM. The V end lost 8 bases, the J end lost 11 bases, and 10 bases lay between the germline ends. This CDR3 comprises 10 residues. CDR3 amino acids: CASGENLQYF. The CDR3 coding sequence is TGTGCCAGCGGGGAGAACCTTCAGTACTTC.

J is TRBJ1-2 and V is TRBV5-8; the match to TRBD1 covers 9 bases. V lost 4 bases to trimming and J lost 6 bases; unmatched junction nucleotides: 4. CDR1 SGHTS and CDR2 YDEGEE come from the germline V gene. This CDR3 is built from 13 residues. CDR3 coding DNA: TGTGCCAGCAGCAAAAGACAGGGGGATGGCTACACCTTC. This gives the protein CASSKRQGDGYTF.